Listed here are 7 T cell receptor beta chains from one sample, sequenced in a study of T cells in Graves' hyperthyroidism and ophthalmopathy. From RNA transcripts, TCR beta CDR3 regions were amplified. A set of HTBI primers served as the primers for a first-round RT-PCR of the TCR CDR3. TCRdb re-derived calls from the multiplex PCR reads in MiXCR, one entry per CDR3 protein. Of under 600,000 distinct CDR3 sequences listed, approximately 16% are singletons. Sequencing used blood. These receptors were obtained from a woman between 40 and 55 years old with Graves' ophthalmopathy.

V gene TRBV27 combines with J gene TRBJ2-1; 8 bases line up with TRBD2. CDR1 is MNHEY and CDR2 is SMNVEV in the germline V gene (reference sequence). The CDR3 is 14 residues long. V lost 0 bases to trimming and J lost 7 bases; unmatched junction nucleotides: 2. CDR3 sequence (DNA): TGTGCCAGCAGTTTATCCCCTAGCGGGAATGAGCAGTTCTTC. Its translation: CASSLSPSGNEQFF.

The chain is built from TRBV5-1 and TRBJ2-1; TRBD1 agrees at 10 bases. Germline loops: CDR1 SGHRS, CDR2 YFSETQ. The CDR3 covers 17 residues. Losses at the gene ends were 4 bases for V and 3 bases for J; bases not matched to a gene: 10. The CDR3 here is CASSPTVWTGGYNEQFF. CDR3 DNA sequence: TGCGCCAGCAGCCCTACGGTGTGGACAGGGGGCTACAATGAGCAGTTCTTC.

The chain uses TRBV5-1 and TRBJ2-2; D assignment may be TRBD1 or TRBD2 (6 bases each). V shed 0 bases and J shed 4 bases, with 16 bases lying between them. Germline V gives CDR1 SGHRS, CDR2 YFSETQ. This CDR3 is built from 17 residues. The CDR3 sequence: CASSLATGGLFTGELFF. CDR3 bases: TGCGCCAGCAGCTTGGCCACCGGGGGCCTATTCACCGGGGAGCTGTTTTTT.

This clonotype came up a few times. The CDR3 DNA reads as TGTGCCAGCAGCTTGCTAGCGGGCCCGGGAACCGGGGAGCTGTTTTTT. Amino acids: CASSLLAGPGTGELFF. V gene TRBV7-6 combines with J gene TRBJ2-2, with 8 bases that match TRBD2. Per the germline V gene, CDR1 is SGHVS and CDR2 is FNYEAQ. V lost 3 bases, J lost 5 bases, and 8 bases stayed unmatched. This CDR3 spans 16 amino acids.

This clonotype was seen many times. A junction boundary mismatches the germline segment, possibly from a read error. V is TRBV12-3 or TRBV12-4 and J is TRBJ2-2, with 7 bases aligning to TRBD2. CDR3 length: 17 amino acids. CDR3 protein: CASSLGSGGGDTGELFF. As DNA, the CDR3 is TGTGCCAGCAGCTTAGGGTCGGGAGGTGGAGACACCGGGGAGCTGTTTTTT.

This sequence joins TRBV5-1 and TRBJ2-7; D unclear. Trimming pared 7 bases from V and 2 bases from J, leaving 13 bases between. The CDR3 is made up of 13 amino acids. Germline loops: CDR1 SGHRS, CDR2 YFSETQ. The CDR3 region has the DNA TGCGCCAGCTTGAAGGACGGCACCTACGAGCAGTACTTC. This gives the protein CASLKDGTYEQYF.

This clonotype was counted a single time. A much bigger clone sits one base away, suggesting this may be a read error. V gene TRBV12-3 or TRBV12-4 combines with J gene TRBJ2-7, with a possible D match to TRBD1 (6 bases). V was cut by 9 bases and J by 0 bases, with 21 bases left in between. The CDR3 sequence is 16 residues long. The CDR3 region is CARSPTRTVTSYEQYF. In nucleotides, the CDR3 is TGTGCCAGAAGCCCTACCCGGACAGTAACCTCCTACGAGCAGTACTTC.